The source of this T cell receptor (beta chain) is a study of CD8 T cells in Susac syndrome. Study-wide results and caveats: The CD4+ T cell repertoires that were profiled in Susac syndrome showed no clonal expansion.

With random hexamers, reverse transcription was performed on about 0.5 to 1 ug of RNA. MiXCR was run by TCRdb on the immunoSEQ multiplex PCR reads, yielding one entry per CDR3 protein. This table holds some 200,000 distinct CDR3 sequences, 91% found once. The CDR3 is 18 amino acids. V was pared by 0 bases and J by 2 bases, with 10 bases of the junction left unmatched. CDR1 LGHNA and CDR2 YNFKEQ come from the germline V gene. There are a few counts of this clonotype. The antigen is undetermined. Sample: CD4+ T cells from PBMCs. The chain couples TRBV4-2 to TRBJ2-1, with 7 bases lining up with TRBD1. The source is a human donor with Susac syndrome. CDR3 bases: TGTGCCAGCAGCCAAGATTTGAGCAGGGGGTTCACCTACAATGAGCAGTTCTTC. It translates to CASSQDLSRGFTYNEQFF.